This TCR beta chain was identified in a study of radiotherapy plus CTLA-4 blockade in lung cancer. In germline, CDR1 is MNHEY, CDR2 SVGAGI. The junction had 5 bases not matched to a gene; V was cut back by 0 bases and J by 5 bases. The CDR3 extends over 16 amino acids. Sequenced by immunoSEQ multiplex PCR; TCRdb stores in-frame clones only, minus some. There are about 67,000 clones in the sample; 65% to 85% occur only once, and 16% lies in the top ten. General observations from the study: Alongside interferon-beta, early blood T cell clone dynamics were reportedly the best predictor of response.

On this clone: Its matching antigen is unknown.

The V and J genes are TRBV6-5 and TRBJ2-1; 9 bases agree with TRBD1. Sample: peripheral blood, taken from a patient treated with radiotherapy plus ipilimumab. This clonotype was obtained from a human donor with non-small cell lung cancer whose response to radiotherapy plus ipilimumab could not be evaluated. Some clones in this sample may be carry-over from other donors' samples. CDR3 protein: CASSYSLQGADNEQFF. CDR3 nucleotide sequence: TGTGCCAGCAGTTACTCATTACAGGGGGCCGACAATGAGCAGTTCTTC.